This T cell receptor (beta chain) was captured by sequencing in a study of cytomegalovirus exposure and HLA in healthy donors. Concerning this clone: One end of the junction fails to match germline, which may point to a read error.

Germline loops: CDR1 SEHNR, CDR2 FQNEAQ (reference sequence). CDR3 length: 15 amino acids. 13 Jbeta primers and 60 Vbeta primers were used for the PCR. Measured with immunoSEQ multiplex PCR; TCRdb has only the in-frame clones, and not every one. The table includes about 280,000 clones, about 87% detected once. The source is a young woman in good health and CMV-seronegative. The chain carries TRBV7-9 and TRBJ1-6; no clear D gene. Sequencing input: PBMCs. This CDR3 is CSSSPSTTPRVPLHF. CDR3 DNA sequence: TGTTCCAGCAGCCCCAGTACGACGCCTAGAGTTCCCCTCCACTTT.